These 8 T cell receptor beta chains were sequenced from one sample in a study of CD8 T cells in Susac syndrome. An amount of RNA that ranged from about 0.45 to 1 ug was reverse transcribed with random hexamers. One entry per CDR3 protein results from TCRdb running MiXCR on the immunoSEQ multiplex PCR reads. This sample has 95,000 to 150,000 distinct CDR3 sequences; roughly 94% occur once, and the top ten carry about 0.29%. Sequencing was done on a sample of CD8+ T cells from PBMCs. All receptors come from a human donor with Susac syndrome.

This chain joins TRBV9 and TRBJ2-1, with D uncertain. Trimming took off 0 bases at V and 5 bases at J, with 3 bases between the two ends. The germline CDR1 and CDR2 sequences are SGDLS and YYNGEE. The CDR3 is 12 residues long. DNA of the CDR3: TGTGCCAGCAGCGTAGCCAACAATGAGCAGTTCTTC. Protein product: CASSVANNEQFF.

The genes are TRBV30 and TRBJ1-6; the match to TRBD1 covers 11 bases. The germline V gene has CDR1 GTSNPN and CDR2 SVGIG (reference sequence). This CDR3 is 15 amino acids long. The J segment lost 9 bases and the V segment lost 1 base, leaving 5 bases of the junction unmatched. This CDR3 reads CAWSGTGGEVSPLHF. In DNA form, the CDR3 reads TGTGCCTGGAGTGGGACAGGGGGCGAGGTTTCACCCCTCCACTTT.

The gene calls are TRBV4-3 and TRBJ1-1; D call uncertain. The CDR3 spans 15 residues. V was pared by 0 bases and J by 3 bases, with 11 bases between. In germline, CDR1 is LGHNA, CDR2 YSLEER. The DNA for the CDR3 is TGCGCCAGCAGCCAAGATCGCGCAGCCGACACTGAAGCTTTCTTT. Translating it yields CASSQDRAADTEAFF.

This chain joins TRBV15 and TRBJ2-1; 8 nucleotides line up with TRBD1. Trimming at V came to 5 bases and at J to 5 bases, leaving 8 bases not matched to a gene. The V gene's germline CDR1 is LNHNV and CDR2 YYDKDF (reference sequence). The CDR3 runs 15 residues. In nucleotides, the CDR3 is TGTGCCACCAGCTCCCGGGACAGGCTGAACAATGAGCAGTTCTTC. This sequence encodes CATSSRDRLNNEQFF.

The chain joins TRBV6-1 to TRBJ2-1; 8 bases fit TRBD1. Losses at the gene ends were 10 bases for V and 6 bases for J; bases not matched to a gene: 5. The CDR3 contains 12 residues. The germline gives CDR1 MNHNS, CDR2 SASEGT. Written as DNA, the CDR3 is TGTGCCACCCTGGACAGGGTCAATGAGCAGTTCTTC. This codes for CATLDRVNEQFF.

CDR3 sequence reads: CASSSMVVPVYGYTF. In DNA, the CDR3 is TGTGCCAGCAGCTCGATGGTCGTACCCGTCTATGGCTACACCTTC. The chain joins TRBV7-3 to TRBJ1-2; no clear D gene. Trimming removed 4 bases from V and 4 bases from J, with 16 bases in between. Per the germline V gene, CDR1 is SGHTA and CDR2 is FQGTGA. CDR3 length: 15 residues. The full variable domain, with the rest looked up from reference TRBV7-3 and TRBJ1-2, is GAGVSQTPSNKVTEKGKYVELRCDPISGHTALYWYRQSLGQGPEFLIYFQGTGAADDSGLPNDRFFAVRPEGSVSTLKIQRTERGDSAVYLCASSSMVVPVYGYTFGSGTRLTVV.

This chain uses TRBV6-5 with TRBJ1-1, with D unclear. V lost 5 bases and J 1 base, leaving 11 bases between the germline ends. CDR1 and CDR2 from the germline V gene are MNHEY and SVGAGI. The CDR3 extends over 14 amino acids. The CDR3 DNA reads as TGTGCCAGCAGTACTGGATCTGGGAACACTGAAGCTTTCTTT. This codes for CASSTGSGNTEAFF.

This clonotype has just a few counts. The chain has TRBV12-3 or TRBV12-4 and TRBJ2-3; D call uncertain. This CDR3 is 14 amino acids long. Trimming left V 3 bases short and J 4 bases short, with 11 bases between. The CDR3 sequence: CASSFLPGADTQYF. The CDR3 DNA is TGTGCCAGCAGTTTCTTACCAGGAGCAGATACGCAGTATTTT.